This T cell receptor beta chain was retrieved from a study of regulatory T cells in long-lasting Graves disease. A few counts support this clonotype. Relying on iRepertoire HTBI primers and Arm-PCR of CDR3 regions, the team built TCR beta libraries. TCRdb itself ran the multiplex PCR reads through MiXCR, one entry per CDR3 protein. This table holds more than 450,000 distinct CDR3 sequences, more than 10% found once. The sample's time point: newly diagnosed GD, antithyroid drugs for less than 3 months. PBMC-extracted RNA yielded the TCR library. Germline assignment: CDR1 MNHGY and CDR2 SVAAGI. This CDR3 contains 16 residues. With 3 bases removed from V and 2 bases from J, the gap between germline ends came to 14 bases. The data also belong to a second study, concerning T cells in Graves' hyperthyroidism and ophthalmopathy.

The chain uses TRBV6-9 and TRBJ2-1; weak D call: TRBD1 (6 bases). This clonotype was obtained from a woman aged 25 to 39 with Graves disease. The source was peripheral blood mononuclear cells (PBMCs), collected at new diagnosis, from a patient treated with antithyroid drugs. CDR3 sequence reads: CASSYSGATTYNEQFF. In DNA, the CDR3 is TGTGCCAGCAGTTACTCAGGGGCTACCACCTACAATGAGCAGTTCTTC.